Detailed here is one T cell receptor (beta chain). Antigen specificity is unknown. This CDR3 is 14 amino acids long. V gave up 1 base and J gave up 4 bases; unmatched junction bases: 5. Germline CDR1 and CDR2: SGHRS and YFSETQ. TCRdb re-called the 5' RACE reads through MiXCR, storing one row per CDR3 protein. Here the sample spans some 150,000 distinct CDR3 sequences, roughly 21% being singletons. The entry originates in a study of T-cell memory formation after mild COVID-19. Study-wide points: Shrinking CD4+ clones resided mostly in CM and EM, and CD8+ ones in EMRA.

Sequencing was done on a sample of PBMCs or a T cell subset sorted from them (not recorded which). This TCR was recovered from an adult woman who had mild COVID-19 (a few samples of this study predate the infection). Cell type and time point are not known. V and J are TRBV5-1 and TRBJ2-7, with 7 bases fitting TRBD1. CDR3 loop: CASSLRGDSYEQYF. The CDR3 coding sequence is TGCGCCAGCAGCTTGAGAGGGGACAGTTACGAGCAGTACTTC.